This T cell receptor (beta chain) was obtained from a study of blood T cell repertoires in COVID-19. J was trimmed by 4 bases and V by 4 bases; bases with no gene match: 10. From germline, CDR1 is LGHDT and CDR2 YNNKEL (reference sequence). The CDR3 extends over 17 amino acids. Some clones are missing from TCRdb's copy, which holds only in-frame ones; the method was immunoSEQ multiplex PCR. The repertoire holds some 290,000 clones, with roughly 88% as singletons. Assignment of participants to cohorts was predicated upon participant-reported clinical history. This clonotype originated in a woman in her thirties or forties with acute COVID-19. The chain carries TRBV3-1 (or the pseudogene TRBV3-2) and TRBJ2-1; 10 bases map to TRBD1. What was sequenced was PBMCs or T cells enriched from blood (not recorded which). The CDR3 reads CASSPRIRDRGYNEQFF. The CDR3 region has the DNA TGTGCCAGCAGCCCGCGAATCCGGGACAGGGGTTACAATGAGCAGTTCTTC.